Listed below are T cell receptor beta chains from one sample, sequenced in a study of blood T cell repertoires in COVID-19. Method: immunoSEQ multiplex PCR; TCRdb's copy keeps in-frame clones and lacks some. The table lists fewer than 200,000 clones, about four fifths of them singletons. The source material was PBMCs or T cells enriched from blood (not recorded which). All receptors come from a middle-aged man who had recovered from COVID-19. CDR3s include the opening cysteine and the closing phenylalanine or tryptophan. The D gene is left open where the match is weak. Size tells how often a clone was seen (once, few, many) or the class of an expanded clone, and some rows leave it out.

D gene | J gene | V gene | clone size | CDR3 DNA | CDR3 protein
NA | TRBJ1-2 | TRBV27 | once | TGTGCCAGCAGTCCCCCCAAGGGGTTTGAGTTCTATGGCTACACCTTC | CASSPPKGFEFYGYTF
NA | TRBJ2-6 | TRBV6-5 | once | TGTGCCAGCACGTTAGGGAGCCCCAACGTCCTGACTTTC | CASTLGSPNVLTF
TRBD1 | TRBJ2-1 | TRBV6-5 | once | TGTGCCAGCATTGGCGACAGGGGCACCTACAATGAGCAGTTCTTC | CASIGDRGTYNEQFF
TRBD1 | TRBJ1-4 | TRBV20-1 | NA | TGCAGTGCTAGTCGACCGGGACAGGGGACGAAACTGTTTTTT | CSASRPGQGTKLFF
TRBD1 | TRBJ1-2 | TRBV19 | once | TGTGCCAGTAGTATGTCCCGGGGACAGGGGAATGGCTACACCTTC | CASSMSRGQGNGYTF
NA | TRBJ1-1 | TRBV27 | NA | TGTGCCAGCAGTTTATCTGGCATCATTACTGAAGCTTTCTTT | CASSLSGIITEAFF
TRBD2 | TRBJ2-5 | TRBV7-9 | NA | TGTGCCAGCAGCTACCCCCAAGGAGCGGGGGGCCGGGAGACCCAGTACTTC | CASSYPQGAGGRETQYF
NA | TRBJ1-2 | TRBV6-4 | NA | TGTGCCAGCAGAGACCATACAGCGGGAGGCTACACCTTC | CASRDHTAGGYTF
NA | TRBJ1-5 | TRBV18 | NA | TGTGCCAGCTCACCAAGCAGCCAGGGCAATCAGCCCCAGCATTTT | CASSPSSQGNQPQHF
NA | TRBJ1-6 | TRBV19 | NA | TGTGCCAGTAATGAGGGCCGCTCCTATAATTCACCCCTCCACTTT | CASNEGRSYNSPLHF
NA | TRBJ1-2 | TRBV11-2 | NA | TGTGCCAGCAGCTTGGTACGGAGTAACTATGGCTACACCTTC | CASSLVRSNYGYTF
NA | TRBJ1-4 | TRBV27 | NA | TGTGCCAGCGGCGCCCTCTCAGGAAAACTGTTTTTT | CASGALSGKLFF
NA | TRBJ1-1 | TRBV2 | NA | TGTGCCAGCAGCCTAAGATATTTCACTGAAGCTTTCTTT | CASSLRYFTEAFF
TRBD1 | TRBJ1-2 | TRBV11-2 | NA | TGTGCCAGCAGCCCGCAGGGGGATTATGGCTACACCTTC | CASSPQGDYGYTF
TRBD2 | TRBJ2-3 | TRBV7-6 | NA | TGTGCCAGCAGCTTAGCTAGCGGGACTAGCACAGATACGCAGTATTTT | CASSLASGTSTDTQYF
NA | TRBJ2-1 | TRBV4-1 | NA | TGCGCCAGCAGCCAAGATCGAGGGTACAATGAGCAGTTCTTC | CASSQDRGYNEQFF
NA | TRBJ2-7 | TRBV5-1 | NA | TGCGCCAGCTCCTCAGGGTCTACTTTGGGTCTAGAGCAGTACTTC | CASSSGSTLGLEQYF
NA | TRBJ1-5 | TRBV9 | NA | TGTGCCAGCAGCGCGAGGGGGGGTGGTGGGCCCCAGCATTTT | CASSARGGGGPQHF
NA | TRBJ2-1 | TRBV5-6 | NA | TGTGCCAGCAGTTTCCAGAACTACAATGAGCAGTTCTTC | CASSFQNYNEQFF
TRBD1 | TRBJ1-2 | TRBV7-9 | NA | TGTGCCAGCAGCCTCCCCGGGACAGGGGGTTTCTACACCTTC | CASSLPGTGGFYTF
NA | TRBJ2-3 | TRBV5-1 | NA | TGCGCCAGCAGCCGCACTGGAGATAACACAGATACGCAGTATTTT | CASSRTGDNTDTQYF
NA | TRBJ1-6 | TRBV7-9 | once | TGTGCCAGCAGCTACGGACACTCAAGGAATTCACCCCTCCACTTT | CASSYGHSRNSPLHF
NA | TRBJ2-2 | TRBV11-3 | NA | TGTGCCAGCAGCTTTACGAACACCGGGGAGCTGTTTTTT | CASSFTNTGELFF
TRBD1 | TRBJ2-1 | TRBV15 | NA | TGTGCCACCAGCACAAGACAGGGGGAGCAGTTCTTC | CATSTRQGEQFF
NA | TRBJ2-3 | TRBV27 | NA | TGTGCCAGCAGTTCGCCCTACCGGACAGATACGCAGTATTTT | CASSSPYRTDTQYF
TRBD2 | TRBJ2-3 | TRBV5-1 | NA | TGCGCCAGCAGCTCCGGACTAGCGGGGGTTAGGGCAGATACGCAGTATTTT | CASSSGLAGVRADTQYF
NA | TRBJ1-5 | TRBV28 | once | TGTGCCAGCAGTTTTTTGACACACTCCAGGAATTTT | CASSFLTHSRNF
NA | TRBJ1-5 | TRBV28 | NA | TGTGCCAGCCGTCCCGGGGGGGTAGGAAATCAGCCCCAGCATTTT | CASRPGGVGNQPQHF
NA | TRBJ1-2 | TRBV12-3/TRBV12-4 | NA | TGTGCCAGCAGGATTGACCGGACGGGGGGCTACACCTTC | CASRIDRTGGYTF
TRBD1 | TRBJ1-1 | TRBV27 | NA | TGTGCCAGCAGTTTGACAGGGGGAAGTACTGAAGCTTTCTTT | CASSLTGGSTEAFF
TRBD1 | TRBJ2-7 | TRBV12-3/TRBV12-4 | few | TGTGCCAGCAGTTCCTACAGGGGCGAGCAGTACTTC | CASSSYRGEQYF
TRBD2 | TRBJ2-7 | TRBV3-1/TRBV3-2 | NA | TGTGCCAGCAGCCAATCAAGCGGGGGGGCCTACGAGCAGTACTTC | CASSQSSGGAYEQYF
TRBD1 | TRBJ2-1 | TRBV29-1 | NA | TGCAGCGCCCTGGGGGGCAGGGGGCTCGACAATGAGCAGTTCTTC | CSALGGRGLDNEQFF
NA | TRBJ1-4 | TRBV2 | NA | TGTGCCAGCAGAGCTCAGGCGATTAATGAAAAACTGTTTTTT | CASRAQAINEKLFF
TRBD2 | TRBJ2-1 | TRBV18 | NA | TGTGCCAGCTCACCACCAAGGACTAGCGGGGGGGGCAATGAGCAGTTCTTC | CASSPPRTSGGGNEQFF
TRBD1 | TRBJ1-1 | TRBV11-2 | NA | TGTGCCAGCAGCCCGGGACAGTCGGGCACTGAAGCTTTCTTT | CASSPGQSGTEAFF
NA | TRBJ1-3 | TRBV3-1/TRBV3-2 | few | TGTGCCAGCACCCAGTTCGGGGGTACTGGAAACACCATATATTTT | CASTQFGGTGNTIYF
NA | TRBJ2-2 | TRBV7-6 | NA | TGTGCCAGCAGCCAGGGGACCGAGAACACCGGGGAGCTGTTTTTT | CASSQGTENTGELFF
TRBD1 | TRBJ1-1 | TRBV10-3 | NA | TGTGCCATCAGGGACAGGGAGCGGGACACTGAAGCTTTCTTT | CAIRDRERDTEAFF
TRBD1 | TRBJ1-3 | TRBV5-1 | NA | TGCGCCAGCAGCTTGACCGGGACAGGGTACTCTGGAAACACCATATATTTT | CASSLTGTGYSGNTIYF
TRBD1 | TRBJ2-7 | TRBV10-3 | NA | TGTGCCATCAGTGAGTCGCGAGGGGGCCCCGGCGAGCAGTACTTC | CAISESRGGPGEQYF
TRBD1 | TRBJ1-1 | TRBV6-5 | NA | TGTGCCAGCAGATCCTCAGGGGGCTGGGTGGCTTTCTTT | CASRSSGGWVAFF